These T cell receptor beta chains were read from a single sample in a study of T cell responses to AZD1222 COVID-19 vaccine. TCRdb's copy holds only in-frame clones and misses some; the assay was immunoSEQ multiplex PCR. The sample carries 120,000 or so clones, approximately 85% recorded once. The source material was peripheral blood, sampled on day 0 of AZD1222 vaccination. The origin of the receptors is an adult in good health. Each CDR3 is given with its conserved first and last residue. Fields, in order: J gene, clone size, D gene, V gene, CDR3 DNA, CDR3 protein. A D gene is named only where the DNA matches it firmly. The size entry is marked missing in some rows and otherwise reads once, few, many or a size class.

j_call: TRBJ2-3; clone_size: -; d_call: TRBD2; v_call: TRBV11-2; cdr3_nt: TGTGCCAGCAGCTTAGATGAGGCTAGCGGGGGTGCTAGCACAGATACGCAGTATTTT; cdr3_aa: CASSLDEASGGASTDTQYF
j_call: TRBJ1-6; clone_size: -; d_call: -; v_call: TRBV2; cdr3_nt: TGTGCCAGCAGTATCAGACCGATTAATTCACCCCTCCACTTT; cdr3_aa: CASSIRPINSPLHF
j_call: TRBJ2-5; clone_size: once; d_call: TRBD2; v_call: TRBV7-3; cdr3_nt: TGTGCCAGCAGCTCGACTAGCGGGGGGGCAGAGACCCAGTACTTC; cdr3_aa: CASSSTSGGAETQYF
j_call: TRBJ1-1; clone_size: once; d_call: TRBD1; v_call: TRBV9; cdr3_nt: TGTGCCAGCAGTGCGACAGGGGTTAGGAACACTGAAGCTTTCTTT; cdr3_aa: CASSATGVRNTEAFF
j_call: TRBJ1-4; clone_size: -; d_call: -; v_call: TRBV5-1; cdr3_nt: TGCGCCAGCAGCCGGGGACCAGAAAAACTGTTTTTT; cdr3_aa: CASSRGPEKLFF
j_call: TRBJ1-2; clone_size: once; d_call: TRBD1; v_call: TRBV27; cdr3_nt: TGTGCCAGCAGTTTATCAATGGTGGGGACAGGCTATGGCTACACCTTC; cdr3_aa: CASSLSMVGTGYGYTF
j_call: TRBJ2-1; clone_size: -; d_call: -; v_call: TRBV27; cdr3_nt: TGTGCCAGCAGGGCACGGCGCGATGAGCAGTTCTTC; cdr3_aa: CASRARRDEQFF
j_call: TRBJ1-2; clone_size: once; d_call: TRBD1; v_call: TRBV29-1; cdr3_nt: TGCAGCGTGCGGACAGGGGACTATGGCTACACCTTC; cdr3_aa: CSVRTGDYGYTF
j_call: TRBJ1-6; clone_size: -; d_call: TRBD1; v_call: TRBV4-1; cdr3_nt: TGCGCCAGCAGCCAGGACAGGCCGAATTCACCCCTCCACTTT; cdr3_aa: CASSQDRPNSPLHF
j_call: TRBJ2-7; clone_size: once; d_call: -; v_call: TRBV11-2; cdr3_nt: TGTGCCAGCAGCGATTTAGGACAGACGAGCTCCTACGAGCAGTACTTC; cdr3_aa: CASSDLGQTSSYEQYF
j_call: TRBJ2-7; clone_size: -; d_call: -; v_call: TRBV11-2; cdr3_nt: TGTGCCAGCAGCTTAGGGACCTTAGCCTACTACTCCTACGAGCAGTACTTC; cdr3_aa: CASSLGTLAYYSYEQYF
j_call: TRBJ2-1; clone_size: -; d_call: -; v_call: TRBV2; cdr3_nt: TGTGCCAGCAGCAAGACAGGTAATGGAAATGAGCAGTTCTTC; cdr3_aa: CASSKTGNGNEQFF
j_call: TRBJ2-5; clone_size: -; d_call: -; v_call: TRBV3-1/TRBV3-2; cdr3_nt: TGTGCCAGCAGCCGGATGCAAGAGACCCAGTACTTC; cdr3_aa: CASSRMQETQYF
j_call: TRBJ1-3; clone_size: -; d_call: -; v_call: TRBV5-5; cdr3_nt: TGTGCCAGCAGCTTGGTTGGATCAGGGACCTCCTCTGGAAACACCATATATTTT; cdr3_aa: CASSLVGSGTSSGNTIYF
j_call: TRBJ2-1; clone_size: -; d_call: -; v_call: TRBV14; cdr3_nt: TGTGCCAGCAGCTCATCTCTATATCTTTACAATGAGCAGTTCTTC; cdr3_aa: CASSSSLYLYNEQFF
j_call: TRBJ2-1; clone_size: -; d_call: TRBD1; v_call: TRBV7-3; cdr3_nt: TGTGCCAGCAGCTTAAGGAGTTACCGTTCGGACAGGGGGAAAAGGGAGCAGTTCTTC; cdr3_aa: CASSLRSYRSDRGKREQFF
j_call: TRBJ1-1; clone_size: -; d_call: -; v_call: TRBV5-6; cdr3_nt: TGTGCCAGCAGCCTCCTCCTGGGGAACACTGAAGCTTTCTTT; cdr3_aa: CASSLLLGNTEAFF
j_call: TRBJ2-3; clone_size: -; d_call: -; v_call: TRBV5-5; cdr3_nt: TGTGCCAGCAGCTTGGATCCCGGGGGCCCCTCAGATACGCAGTATTTT; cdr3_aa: CASSLDPGGPSDTQYF
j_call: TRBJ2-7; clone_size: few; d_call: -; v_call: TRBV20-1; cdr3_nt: TGCAGTGCTAGTAGTCCGGGATCCCCAAGGAACGAGCAGTACTTC; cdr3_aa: CSASSPGSPRNEQYF
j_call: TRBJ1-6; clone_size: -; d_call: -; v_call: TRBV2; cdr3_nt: TGTGCCAGCACCTCTGGGGACTCCTATAATTCACCCCTCCACTTT; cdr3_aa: CASTSGDSYNSPLHF
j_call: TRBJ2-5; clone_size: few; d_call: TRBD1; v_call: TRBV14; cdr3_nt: TGTGCCAGCAGCCAAGTGAAGGGGGCTAGCCAAGAGACCCAGTACTTC; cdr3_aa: CASSQVKGASQETQYF
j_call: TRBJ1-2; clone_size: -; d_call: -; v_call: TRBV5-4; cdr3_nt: TGTGCCAGCAGCGAAGGGGCTCGGAGGGACTATGGCTACACCTTC; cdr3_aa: CASSEGARRDYGYTF
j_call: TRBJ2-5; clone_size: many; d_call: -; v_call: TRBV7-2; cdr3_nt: TGTGCCAGCAGCTTAGTTTCCCGACGAGAGACCCAGTACTTC; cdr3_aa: CASSLVSRRETQYF
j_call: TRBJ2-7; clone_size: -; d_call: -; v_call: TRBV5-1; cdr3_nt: TGCGCCAGCAGAGGGGGGTACGAGCAGTACTTC; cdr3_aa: CASRGGYEQYF
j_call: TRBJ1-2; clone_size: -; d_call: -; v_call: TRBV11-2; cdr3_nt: TGTGCCAGCAGCTTATCACAGGACTTAGGCTACACCTTC; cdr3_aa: CASSLSQDLGYTF
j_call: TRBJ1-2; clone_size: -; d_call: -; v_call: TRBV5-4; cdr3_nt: TGTGCCAGCAGCCCCACAGGGAACTATGGCTACACCTTC; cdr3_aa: CASSPTGNYGYTF
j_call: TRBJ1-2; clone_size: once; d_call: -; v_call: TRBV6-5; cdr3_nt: TGTGCCAGCAGTTCCTACGGTTCCTATGGCTACACCTTC; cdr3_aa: CASSSYGSYGYTF
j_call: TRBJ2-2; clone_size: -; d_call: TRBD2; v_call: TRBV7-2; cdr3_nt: TGTGCCAGCAGCGTTAGCGGGTGGTACGCCGGGGAGCTGTTTTTT; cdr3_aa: CASSVSGWYAGELFF
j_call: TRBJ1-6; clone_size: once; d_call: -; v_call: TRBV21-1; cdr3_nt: TGTGCCAGCAGCAAATCTAATTCACCCCTCCACTTT; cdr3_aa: CASSKSNSPLHF
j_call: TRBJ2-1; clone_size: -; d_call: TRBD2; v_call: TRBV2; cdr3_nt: TGTGCCAGCAAGGTCACGGGGGGGTGGTACAATGAGCAGTTCTTC; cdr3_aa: CASKVTGGWYNEQFF
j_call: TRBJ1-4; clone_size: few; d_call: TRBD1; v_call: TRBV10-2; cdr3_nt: TGCGCCAGCAGTGAGCCTACTGGACAGGGTAATGAAAAACTGTTTTTT; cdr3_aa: CASSEPTGQGNEKLFF
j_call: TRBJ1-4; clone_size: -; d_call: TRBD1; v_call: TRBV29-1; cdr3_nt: TGCAGCGCGAGACAGGGCTTAAATGAAAAACTGTTTTTT; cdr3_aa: CSARQGLNEKLFF
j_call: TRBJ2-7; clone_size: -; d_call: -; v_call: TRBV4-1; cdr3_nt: TGCGCCAGCAGCCAAGTTGGGGTAAGGGGGGGCTCCTACGAGCAGTACTTC; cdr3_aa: CASSQVGVRGGSYEQYF
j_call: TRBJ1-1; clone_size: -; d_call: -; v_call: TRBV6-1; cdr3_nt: TGTGCCAGCAGTGAAGCAGGGGGGAACACTGAAGCTTTCTTT; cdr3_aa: CASSEAGGNTEAFF
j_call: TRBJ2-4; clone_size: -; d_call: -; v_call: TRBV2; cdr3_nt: TGTGCCAGCAGTAAGGACCACCTAGCCAAAAACATTCAGTACTTC; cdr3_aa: CASSKDHLAKNIQYF
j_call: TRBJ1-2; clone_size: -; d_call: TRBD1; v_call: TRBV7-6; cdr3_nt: TGTGCCAGCAGCCGCATTTCGACAGGGCCCGGCGGCTACACCTTC; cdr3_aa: CASSRISTGPGGYTF
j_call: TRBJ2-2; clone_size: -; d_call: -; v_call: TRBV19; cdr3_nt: TGTGCCAGTAGTATGTTTTCAGGGGTCTCTATCGGGGAGCTGTTTTTT; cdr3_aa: CASSMFSGVSIGELFF
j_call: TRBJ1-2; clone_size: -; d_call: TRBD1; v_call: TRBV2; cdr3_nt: TGTGCCAGCAGTGGGGACAGGACCTATGGCTACACCTTC; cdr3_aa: CASSGDRTYGYTF
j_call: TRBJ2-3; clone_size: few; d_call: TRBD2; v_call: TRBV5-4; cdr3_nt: TGTGCCAGCAGAAGACTAGCGGGAGTGAGAGATACGCAGTATTTT; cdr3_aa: CASRRLAGVRDTQYF
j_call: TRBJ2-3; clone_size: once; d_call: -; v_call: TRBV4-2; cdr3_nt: TGTGCCAGCAGCCAAGGATTAATGGATACGCAGTATTTT; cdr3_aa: CASSQGLMDTQYF